These T cell receptor beta chains were read from a single sample in a study of cytomegalovirus exposure and HLA in healthy donors. Some clones are missing from TCRdb's copy, which holds only in-frame ones; the method was immunoSEQ multiplex PCR. The sample holds over 100,000 clones, nearly 80% seen once. Sequencing used PBMCs. All receptors come from a male donor in good health and CMV-seronegative. The CDR3 runs from the conserved cysteine through the conserved F or W. Fields, in order: V gene, CDR3 protein.

V gene: TRBV16
CDR3 protein: CASSLPGQGARGEQFF

V gene: TRBV9
CDR3 protein: CASSVVGETQYF

V gene: TRBV19
CDR3 protein: CASSSTGGNRKLFF

V gene: TRBV6-5
CDR3 protein: CASSSPTGGYEQYF

V gene: TRBV1
CDR3 protein: CTSRSAGHFSSTDTQYF

V gene: TRBV7-9
CDR3 protein: CSSSSLGGGYNEQFF

V gene: TRBV7-9
CDR3 protein: CASSLERLRESPLHF

V gene: TRBV5-4
CDR3 protein: CASSLTVTGAHTGELFF

V gene: TRBV6-6
CDR3 protein: CASSPSGGASNEQFF

V gene: TRBV9
CDR3 protein: CASSGSGRNTF

V gene: TRBV6-5
CDR3 protein: CASSRGQAEAFF

V gene: TRBV5-1
CDR3 protein: CASSATGTGGYEQYF

V gene: TRBV7-7
CDR3 protein: CASSANQGPDTQYF

V gene: TRBV9
CDR3 protein: CASSDSADGNTIYF

V gene: TRBV6-5
CDR3 protein: CASRSDRLREAQYF

V gene: TRBV27
CDR3 protein: CASRNYRGPGRFEAFF

V gene: TRBV11-3
CDR3 protein: CASSSLAGGSHEQYF

V gene: TRBV27
CDR3 protein: CASSLDRANYGYTF

V gene: TRBV9
CDR3 protein: CASSVDGGANEKLFF

V gene: TRBV7-2
CDR3 protein: CASSSQGQGNSPLHF

V gene: TRBV6-6
CDR3 protein: CASRQNRGENYGYTF

V gene: TRBV18
CDR3 protein: CASSRRPHRGDTGELFF

V gene: TRBV5-1
CDR3 protein: CASSQGQLNTEAFF

V gene: TRBV12-5
CDR3 protein: CASGLGATGGTSNQPQHF

V gene: TRBV7-3
CDR3 protein: CASRSTGGTEAFF

V gene: TRBV7-2
CDR3 protein: CASTQTGGAGETQYF

V gene: TRBV18
CDR3 protein: CASSPRGGFGNTEAFF

V gene: TRBV14
CDR3 protein: CASSRGLLETQYF

V gene: TRBV9
CDR3 protein: CASAVGGSANEKLFF

V gene: TRBV6-1
CDR3 protein: CASQTGAGNTIYF